These 27 T cell receptor beta chains were sequenced from one sample in a study of blood T cell repertoires in COVID-19 (dated by TCRdb to 2018 to 2021). To prepare the library, the immunoSEQ multiplex PCR assay was applied. TCRdb took this table from immuneACCESS and kept in-frame rearrangements with V and J called. Such tables lack part of the clones; where checked against another copy, unresolved V genes explain under half of the gap, and the rest is unexplained. In all, the sample holds 120,000 to 150,000 clones, and around 86% of those were seen once. The ten largest account for about 4% of the sample. Sequenced sample: peripheral blood. These receptors all stem from a woman of 80 years or more with acute or convalescent COVID-19.

CDR3 sequence reads: CASSQETGFVNEQFF. Here the CDR3 DNA reads TGTGCCAGCAGCCAAGAAACAGGGTTCGTCAATGAGCAGTTCTTC. This chain connects TRBV3-1 (or the pseudogene TRBV3-2) to TRBJ2-1, with a possible D match to TRBD1 (6 bases). V lost 0 bases and J 6 bases, leaving 12 bases between the germline ends. CDR3 length: 15 amino acids. Germline V lookup: CDR1 LGHDT, CDR2 YNNKEL (reference sequence).

The genes are TRBV5-1 and TRBJ1-2; D is unresolved. The CDR3 contains 14 residues. Germline V gene data show CDR1 as SGHRS and CDR2 as YFSETQ. V gave up 4 bases and J gave up 6 bases, with 16 bases separating them. The CDR3 spells CASSPKSPGDGYTF. The CDR3, as DNA: TGCGCCAGCAGCCCGAAATCACCCGGGGATGGCTACACCTTC.

The chain has TRBV5-1 and TRBJ2-2; 7 positions match TRBD1. Germline trimming cut 4 bases from V and 6 bases from J; bases unmatched to any gene: 9. The CDR3 loop spans 15 amino acids. Germline-derived CDR1 and CDR2 are SGHRS and YFSETQ. The CDR3 spells CASSLGQIGAGELFF. CDR3 in DNA: TGCGCCAGCAGCCTGGGACAGATTGGGGCCGGGGAGCTGTTTTTT.

This sequence joins TRBV5-5 and TRBJ1-3; no clear D. The ends were cut back, 1 base at V and 0 bases at J, with 8 bases in the middle. Germline CDR1 is SGHKS and CDR2 is YYEKEE (reference sequence). This CDR3 has 15 residues. The CDR3 DNA sequence: TGTGCCAGCAGCTTGACACAGAGCTCTGGAAACACCATATATTTT. It encodes CASSLTQSSGNTIYF.

This clone appeared a few times. The chain links TRBV28 to TRBJ2-1; weak D call: TRBD1 (6 bases). Deletions cut 5 bases from V and 1 base from J, with 12 bases between. CDR3 length: 15 residues. CDR1 is MDHEN, CDR2 SYDVKM, per germline. CDR3 loop: CASSPTGTSYNEQFF. The CDR3 DNA sequence: TGTGCCAGCAGTCCGACCGGGACATCCTACAATGAGCAGTTCTTC. Using reference TRBV28 and TRBJ2-1 for the parts outside the CDR3, the full variable domain is DVKVTQSSRYLVKRTGEKVFLECVQDMDHENMFWYRQDPGLGLRLIYFSYDVKMKEKGDIPEGYSVSREKKERFSLILESASTNQTSMYLCASSPTGTSYNEQFFGPGTRLTVL.

The V gene is TRBV4-1, the J gene TRBJ1-1; 7 bases agree with TRBD1. V shed 4 bases, J shed 4 bases, and the junction held 6 bases outside the gene matches. The germline CDR1 and CDR2 sequences are MGHRA and YSYEKL. The CDR3 loop spans 14 amino acids. In DNA form, the CDR3 reads TGCGCCAGCAGCCCTCTACAGGGGAGCACTGAAGCTTTCTTT. Its protein is CASSPLQGSTEAFF.

This chain connects TRBV10-3 to TRBJ2-1; possibly TRBD2 for D (6 bases). In germline, CDR1 is ENHRY, CDR2 SYGVKD. The CDR3 has 14 residues. V was clipped by 4 bases and J by 4 bases, with 11 bases between them. CDR3 coding DNA: TGTGCCATCAGTGGGGACTTCGGATACAATGAGCAGTTCTTC. This encodes CAISGDFGYNEQFF.

In its sample, this clone was seen once. The genes are TRBV11-2 and TRBJ2-1; 10 bases are a match to TRBD2. J was trimmed by 12 bases and V by 1 base; bases with no gene match: 9. This CDR3 contains 15 residues. CDR1 SGHAT and CDR2 FQNNGV come from the germline V gene. CDR3 sequence (DNA): TGTGCCAGCAGCTTAGTAGGACTAGCGGAGACCCGGCAGTTCTTC. It translates to CASSLVGLAETRQFF. Combining the CDR3 with reference TRBV11-2 and TRBJ2-1 gives the whole variable domain EAGVAQSPRYKIIEKRQSVAFWCNPISGHATLYWYQQILGQGPKLLIQFQNNGVVDDSQLPKDRFSAERLKGVDSTLKIQPAKLEDSAVYLCASSLVGLAETRQFFGPGTRLTVL.

This rearrangement joins TRBV12-3 or TRBV12-4 to TRBJ1-1; D is unclear. The CDR3 is 12 amino acids. Trimming cost V 5 bases and J 6 bases, with 10 bases left between them. DNA of the CDR3: TGTGCCAGCAGTCCCCAGGTGGCTGAAGCTTTCTTT. It codes for CASSPQVAEAFF.

This clone was picked up one time. V gene TRBV5-4 combines with J gene TRBJ1-2; 10 nucleotides match TRBD1. This CDR3 is built from 12 residues. Germline lookup yields CDR1 SGHNT and CDR2 YYREEE (reference sequence). V shed 6 bases and J 7 bases; nucleotides not matched to a gene: 3. For the CDR3, the DNA is TGTGCCAGCACCGGACAGGGGGGTGGCTACACCTTC. It encodes CASTGQGGGYTF.

This chain joins TRBV7-2 and TRBJ2-1; weak D call: TRBD2 (6 bases). The germline V gene has CDR1 SGHTA and CDR2 FQGNSA. Trimming shortened V by 0 bases and J by 2 bases, and 11 bases separated the two germline ends. The CDR3 extends over 16 amino acids. CDR3: CASSLALGGAYNEQFF. CDR3 nucleotide sequence: TGTGCCAGCAGCTTAGCGCTGGGCGGGGCCTACAATGAGCAGTTCTTC.

This clone occurred a few times. The V and J genes are TRBV6-7 and TRBJ2-7; TRBD1 aligns across 10 bases. TRBV6-7 carries the ORF label, with uncertain function. This CDR3 has 14 amino acids. With V trimmed by 6 bases and J by 7 bases, 9 bases remained unmatched. The CDR3 DNA sequence: TGTGCCAGCAGCGGAACCGGGACAGGGGCTGAGCAGTACTTC. Amino acid sequence: CASSGTGTGAEQYF.

V gene TRBV5-1 combines with J gene TRBJ2-3, with TRBD2 matching 7 bases. CDR1 and CDR2 (germline): SGHRS, YFSETQ. CDR3 length: 14 amino acids. J was trimmed by 2 bases and V by 4 bases; bases with no gene match: 4. For the CDR3, the DNA is TGCGCCAGCAGCAGGGAGGGCCCCACAGATACGCAGTATTTT. Translated: CASSREGPTDTQYF.

This chain links TRBV19 with TRBJ1-2; 8 nucleotides line up with TRBD1. V shed 6 bases and J 7 bases; nucleotides not matched to a gene: 10. The CDR3 covers 14 residues. From germline, CDR1 is LNHDA and CDR2 SQIVND (reference sequence). CDR3 protein: CASSPDRAQGGYTF. CDR3 nucleotide sequence: TGTGCCAGTAGCCCGGACAGGGCCCAGGGTGGCTACACCTTC.

This chain joins TRBV29-1 and TRBJ1-4; weak D call: TRBD1 (6 bases). V lost 6 bases and J 3 bases, leaving 14 bases between the germline ends. This CDR3 has 14 amino acids. CDR1 and CDR2 from the germline V gene are SQVTM and ANQGSEA. The CDR3 DNA reads as TGCAGCGTGCGCAGGGGATTTGCTAATGAAAAACTGTTTTTT. As protein: CSVRRGFANEKLFF.

The V and J genes are TRBV27 and TRBJ2-6; TRBD1 is a possible D gene (5 bases). V lost 4 bases and J lost 3, with 13 bases in between. This CDR3 comprises 16 residues. Germline V gene lookup returns CDR1 MNHEY and CDR2 SMNVEV (reference sequence). The DNA of the CDR3 is TGTGCCAGCAGTTCACGTGGAAGGGGTGGGGCCAACGTCCTGACTTTC. The encoded protein is CASSSRGRGGANVLTF.

The CDR3 loop reads CASREGPGSGEQETQYF. The CDR3 DNA is TGTGCCAGTAGGGAGGGGCCGGGTAGCGGGGAGCAAGAGACCCAGTACTTC. The chain employs TRBV19 and TRBJ2-5, with 8 positions matching TRBD2. CDR1 LNHDA and CDR2 SQIVND come from the germline V gene (reference sequence). V trimming: 6 bases; J trimming: 2 bases; junction bases outside the gene matches: 14. This CDR3 is built from 17 residues.

V gene TRBV2 combines with J gene TRBJ1-6, with 8 nucleotides matching TRBD1. CDR3 size: 14 residues. Germline CDR1 and CDR2: SNHLY and FYNNEI. V trimming: 6 bases; J trimming: 8 bases; junction bases outside the gene matches: 6. The CDR3 reads CASRPRTGHSPLHF. The CDR3 DNA reads as TGTGCCAGCAGGCCGCGGACAGGGCATTCACCCCTCCACTTT.

V is TRBV7-6 and J is TRBJ2-3; D possibly corresponds to TRBD2 (6 bases). Trimming removed 7 bases from V and 0 bases from J, with 20 bases in between. The CDR3 consists of 17 residues. Germline V lookup: CDR1 SGHVS, CDR2 FNYEAQ. CDR3 nucleotide sequence: TGTGCCAGCAACCTTCGCGGGGCCCCGGCTAGCACAGATACGCAGTATTTT. It encodes CASNLRGAPASTDTQYF.

The chain is built from TRBV3-1 (or the pseudogene TRBV3-2) and TRBJ2-7; 8 bases agree with TRBD1. V lost 1 base, J lost 6 bases, and 2 bases stayed unmatched. This CDR3 comprises 13 residues. CDR1 is LGHDT, CDR2 YNNKEL, per germline (reference sequence). CDR3 DNA: TGTGCCAGCAGCCAAGGGACAGGGTCCGAGCAGTACTTC. It translates to CASSQGTGSEQYF.

The chain carries TRBV7-9 and TRBJ2-7; TRBD2 agrees at 12 bases. V lost 5 bases and J lost 5; bases outside the gene matches: 10. The V gene's germline CDR1 is SEHNR and CDR2 FQNEAQ (reference sequence). This CDR3 spans 16 amino acids. CDR3 residues: CASSGASGRAADEQYF. The CDR3 coding sequence is TGTGCCAGCAGCGGGGCTAGCGGGAGGGCCGCCGACGAGCAGTACTTC.

The V and J genes are TRBV19 and TRBJ2-2; the D gene is possibly TRBD1 (6 bases). The CDR3 loop spans 15 amino acids. V was cut by 7 bases and J by 2 bases, with 14 bases left in between. Per germline, CDR1 LNHDA and CDR2 SQIVND (reference sequence). CDR3 DNA sequence: TGTGCCAGTACCTCCTGGACAGACAACACCGGGGAGCTGTTTTTT. Translating it yields CASTSWTDNTGELFF.

This rearrangement joins TRBV7-9 to TRBJ2-7, with D perhaps TRBD1 (7 bases). This CDR3 is built from 14 residues. The germline V gene has CDR1 SEHNR and CDR2 FQNEAQ (reference sequence). Deletions cut 5 bases from V and 3 bases from J, with 14 bases between. The CDR3 sequence is CASSRSGDSYEQYF. CDR3 sequence (DNA): TGTGCCAGCAGCCGATCGGGGGACAGCTACGAGCAGTACTTC.

This clone has just a few counts. The chain joins TRBV28 to TRBJ2-7; 8 bases fit TRBD2. The germline V gene encodes CDR1 MDHEN and CDR2 SYDVKM. The CDR3 sequence is 13 residues long. Trimming at V came to 8 bases and at J to 6 bases, leaving 9 bases not matched to a gene. The CDR3 spells CASETGGRVEQYF. DNA for the CDR3: TGTGCCAGCGAAACGGGAGGGCGGGTCGAGCAGTACTTC.

V is TRBV25-1 and J is TRBJ2-5, with 9 bases aligning to TRBD1. From germline, CDR1 is MGHDK and CDR2 SYGVNS. J lost 4 bases, V lost 0 bases, and 9 bases had no gene match. This CDR3 spans 17 amino acids. The CDR3 bases are TGTGCCAGCAGTGAATATGGCCACAGGGGGCCGAGAGAGACCCAGTACTTC. It codes for CASSEYGHRGPRETQYF.

The chain combines TRBV7-3 with TRBJ1-2, with 11 bases identical to TRBD1. V shed 5 bases and J 4 bases; nucleotides not matched to a gene: 6. The CDR3 has 15 residues. Germline V gives CDR1 SGHTA, CDR2 FQGTGA. The CDR3 loop is CASSKGQGAAYGYTF. CDR3 bases: TGTGCCAGCAGCAAAGGACAGGGGGCCGCCTATGGCTACACCTTC.

This clone was seen more than once but under ten times. The rearrangement joins TRBV6-5 to TRBJ1-5; the match to TRBD1 covers 7 bases. The CDR3 sequence is 14 residues long. The J segment lost 6 bases and the V segment lost 8 bases, leaving 10 bases of the junction unmatched. CDR1 and CDR2 (germline): MNHEY, SVGAGI. The CDR3 sequence: CASDRQGRSQPQHF. The CDR3 DNA reads as TGTGCCAGCGATAGACAGGGCCGGTCTCAGCCCCAGCATTTT.